This T cell receptor beta chain originates from a study of blood T cell repertoires in COVID-19. Clones were sequenced by immunoSEQ multiplex PCR, and TCRdb holds only the in-frame ones, with some missing. This table holds tens of thousands of clones, over 75% found once. V shed 3 bases and J 4 bases; nucleotides not matched to a gene: 6. Germline V gives CDR1 SNHLY, CDR2 FYNNEI. The CDR3 is 15 residues long. This TCR came from a human donor in a cohort sampled during active COVID-19. This chain uses TRBV2 with TRBJ2-3; TRBD2 aligns across 8 bases. Sequencing was performed on peripheral blood. CDR3 amino acids: CASSDRSAGADTQYF. The CDR3, as DNA: TGTGCCAGCAGTGATAGGTCAGCGGGAGCAGATACGCAGTATTTT.